These 24 T cell receptor beta chains share one sample of origin, sequenced in a study of cytomegalovirus exposure and HLA in healthy donors. The study ran its PCR with 60 Vbeta and 13 Jbeta primers. Assay: immunoSEQ multiplex PCR; the TCRdb copy retains only in-frame clones and omits some. The table shows around 20,000 clones, with about 74% occurring only once. The sequenced material came from PBMCs. These TCRs come from a man younger than 35 in good health and CMV-seronegative.

The CDR3: CATSGSRNQPQHF. The CDR3 nucleotides read TGTGCCACCAGCGGGTCGAGGAATCAGCCCCAGCATTTT. The V and J genes are TRBV15 and TRBJ1-5; D remains ambiguous. CDR1 LNHNV and CDR2 YYDKDF come from the germline V gene (reference sequence). V gave up 5 bases and J gave up 4 bases, with 9 bases separating them. CDR3 length: 13 amino acids.

V and J are TRBV30 and TRBJ1-1; D not resolved. The CDR3 totals 13 residues. Germline V gene data show CDR1 as GTSNPN and CDR2 as SVGIG (reference sequence). Trimming took 0 bases from V and 6 from J, leaving 11 bases between them. The DNA of the CDR3 is TGTGCCTGGAGTGTATCGGGGTCCGCTGAAGCTTTCTTT. Its protein product is CAWSVSGSAEAFF.

In this sample, this clone turned up a few times. This chain joins TRBV5-6 and TRBJ1-5; no clear D. V was shortened by 1 base and J by 2 bases, with 10 bases between the two germline ends. The CDR3 runs to 15 residues. The germline V gene has CDR1 SGHDT and CDR2 YYEEEE. As DNA, the CDR3 is TGTGCCAGCAGCTTGCGGGGAACGGGCAATCAGCCCCAGCATTTT. Translating it yields CASSLRGTGNQPQHF.

As for this clone: An end of the junction differs from the germline gene, which may be a read error. The chain uses TRBV7-7 and TRBJ2-7; TRBD1 aligns across 7 bases. CDR1 and CDR2 from the germline V gene are SSHAT and FNYEAQ (reference sequence). There are 14 residues in the CDR3. The CDR3 region has the DNA TGTGCTAGCAGCGTAGGGACAGACTCCTACGAGCAGTACTTC. Translation gives CASSVGTDSYEQYF. Full variable domain (outside the CDR3, taken from reference TRBV7-7 and TRBJ2-7): GAGVSQSPRYKVTKRGQDVTLRCDPISSHATLYWYQQALGQGPEFLTYFNYEAQPDKSGLPSDRFSAERPEGSISTLTIQRTEQRDSAMYRCASSVGTDSYEQYFGPGTRLTVT.

The count of this clone is one. CDR3 sequence: CAWRLGGGTETQYF. DNA of the CDR3: TGTGCCTGGAGGCTCGGGGGGGGCACAGAGACCCAGTACTTC. The chain combines TRBV30 with TRBJ2-5, with TRBD2 identical over 8 bases. CDR1 and CDR2 (germline): GTSNPN, SVGIG (reference sequence). The CDR3 covers 14 residues. Trimming at V came to 3 bases and at J to 4 bases, leaving 7 bases not matched to a gene.

The chain has TRBV4-3 and TRBJ1-4; tentative D call: TRBD1 (6 bases). Per the germline V gene, CDR1 is LGHNA and CDR2 is YSLEER. V was cut by 1 base and J by 8 bases, with 14 bases left in between. This CDR3 region has 15 residues. CDR3 region: CASSQGTGSYEKLFF. In DNA, the CDR3 is TGCGCCAGCAGCCAAGGCACAGGGTCCTACGAAAAACTGTTTTTT.

This clone was detected once. V is TRBV15 and J is TRBJ1-1, with D uncertain. Trimming removed 0 bases at V and 4 bases at J, with 9 bases between. Germline CDR1 is LNHNV and CDR2 is YYDKDF (reference sequence). CDR3 size: 14 residues. CDR3 nucleotides: TGTGCCACCAGCAGAGATACGAGGATCACTGAAGCTTTCTTT. Residues: CATSRDTRITEAFF.

The J gene is TRBJ2-4, the V gene TRBV5-1, with D maybe TRBD2 (5 bases). V lost 4 bases to trimming and J lost 4 bases, with 12 bases between them. Germline loops: CDR1 SGHRS, CDR2 YFSETQ. The CDR3 runs to 14 residues. CDR3 coding DNA: TGCGCCAGCAGCCTCGGACGGGGTAAAAACATTCAGTACTTC. Its translation is CASSLGRGKNIQYF. Combining the CDR3 with reference TRBV5-1 and TRBJ2-4 gives the whole variable domain KAGVTQTPRYLIKTRGQQVTLSCSPISGHRSVSWYQQTPGQGLQFLFEYFSETQRNKGNFPGRFSGRQFSNSRSEMNVSTLELGDSALYLCASSLGRGKNIQYFGAGTRLSVL.

The genes are TRBV4-2 and TRBJ2-2, with 11 bases aligning to TRBD1. Germline V gene sequence: CDR1 LGHNA, CDR2 YNFKEQ. The CDR3 extends over 16 amino acids. The V segment lost 4 bases and the J segment 5 bases; nucleotides outside the gene matches: 6. The CDR3 nucleotides read TGTGCCAGCAGCCGTGATGGGACAGGGGGAACCGGGGAGCTGTTTTTT. Translation: CASSRDGTGGTGELFF.

This chain joins TRBV6-1 and TRBJ2-1; TRBD2 aligns across 10 bases. V shed 4 bases, J shed 7 bases, and the junction held 4 bases outside the gene matches. Germline CDR1 reads MNHNS; CDR2 reads SASEGT. The CDR3 has 14 amino acids. DNA of the CDR3: TGTGCCAGCAGTGTGGTTAGCGGGGGGAATGAGCAGTTCTTC. Translating it yields CASSVVSGGNEQFF.

The V call is TRBV10-3, the J call TRBJ1-2; D possibly corresponds to TRBD1 (6 bases). Between the trimmed V and J ends, which lost 1 base and 6 bases, there was a span of 18 bases. The CDR3 length is 16 residues. Per the germline V gene, CDR1 is ENHRY and CDR2 is SYGVKD. In DNA form, the CDR3 reads TGTGCCATCAGTGAGTTGTCGACAGGAAATTTGGATGGCTACACCTTC. This gives the protein CAISELSTGNLDGYTF.

V usage is TRBV7-2 and J usage is TRBJ2-7, with TRBD2 matching 9 bases. V was clipped by 5 bases and J by 6 bases; unmatched bases: 8. Germline values: CDR1 SGHTA, CDR2 FQGNSA. This CDR3 is 14 amino acids long. The DNA for the CDR3 is TGTGCCAGCAGCAGAAGCGGGGGGAAGGCCGAGCAGTACTTC. Its translation: CASSRSGGKAEQYF.

The CDR3 DNA sequence: TGTGCCTCCAAGGACAGCGGCGAAAAACTGTTTTTT. Its translation is CASKDSGEKLFF. This chain links TRBV30 with TRBJ1-4; maybe TRBD1 (6 bases). Germline CDR1 reads GTSNPN; CDR2 reads SVGIG (reference sequence). The CDR3 has 12 residues. The V end was cut by 7 bases, the J end by 8 bases, with 14 bases between.

The CDR3 sequence: CSARSVHEQYF. The CDR3 DNA reads as TGCAGTGCCCGGAGTGTCCACGAGCAGTACTTC. The rearrangement uses TRBV20-1 and TRBJ2-7, with D uncertain. The V gene lost 6 bases and the J gene lost 5 bases, with 11 bases spanning the gap. This CDR3 contains 11 residues. Germline V gene lookup returns CDR1 DFQATT and CDR2 SNEGSKA (reference sequence).

The chain links TRBV10-3 to TRBJ2-7, with TRBD2 matching over 13 bases. The CDR3 has 17 amino acids. Germline V gene data show CDR1 as ENHRY and CDR2 as SYGVKD. J lost 4 bases, V lost 3 bases, and 9 bases had no gene match. The CDR3 region has the DNA TGTGCCATCAGTGAAGGGACTAGCGGGGCCCGATATTACGAGCAGTACTTC. Protein sequence: CAISEGTSGARYYEQYF.

J is TRBJ1-1 and V is TRBV25-1; 7 nucleotides line up with TRBD1. Germline trimming cut 4 bases from V and 10 bases from J; bases unmatched to any gene: 12. Germline CDR1 is MGHDK and CDR2 is SYGVNS. CDR3 length equals 14 residues. In nucleotides, the CDR3 is TGTGCCAGCAGTGTCCCCGGGACAGATGTTCGAGCTTTCTTT. As protein: CASSVPGTDVRAFF.

This clone turned up a few times. CDR3: CASSSPGTGLYNEQFF. The CDR3 nucleotides are TGCGCCAGCAGCTCCCCCGGGACAGGACTATACAATGAGCAGTTCTTC. The rearrangement joins TRBV5-1 to TRBJ2-1; 8 bases fit TRBD1. CDR3 length equals 16 residues. V was clipped by 3 bases and J by 4 bases; unmatched bases: 9. Germline V gene sequence: CDR1 SGHRS, CDR2 YFSETQ. Looking up the rest from reference TRBV5-1 and TRBJ2-1 gives the full variable domain: KAGVTQTPRYLIKTRGQQVTLSCSPISGHRSVSWYQQTPGQGLQFLFEYFSETQRNKGNFPGRFSGRQFSNSRSEMNVSTLELGDSALYLCASSSPGTGLYNEQFFGPGTRLTVL.

CDR3 sequence reads: CASSRGNRETQYF. The DNA for the CDR3 is TGTGCCAGCAGCCGGGGGAATCGGGAGACCCAGTACTTC. The chain couples TRBV7-2 to TRBJ2-5, with D perhaps matching TRBD2 (6 bases). There are 13 residues in the CDR3. CDR1 and CDR2 from the germline V gene are SGHTA and FQGNSA. V was shortened by 5 bases and J by 5 bases, with 12 bases between the two germline ends.

This rearrangement joins TRBV30 to TRBJ2-3, with 12 bases identical to TRBD1. This CDR3 has 17 amino acids. J lost 3 bases, V lost 0 bases, and 7 bases had no gene match. CDR1 and CDR2 from the germline V gene are GTSNPN and SVGIG (reference sequence). The CDR3 DNA follows: TGTGCCTGGAGTGTGGGGGACAGGGGGCAGAGTACAGATACGCAGTATTTT. This translates into CAWSVGDRGQSTDTQYF.

This clone was detected a few times. At one end the junction does not follow the germline gene, possibly because of a read error. This chain links TRBV7-7 with TRBJ2-7; D might be TRBD1 (5 bases). The CDR3 spans 14 residues. Looked up from germline, CDR1 is SSHAT and CDR2 is FNYEAQ (reference sequence). CDR3 in DNA: TGTGCTAGCAGCCAGGGTGGCGGAACCTACGAGCAGTACTTC. Translating gives CASSQGGGTYEQYF.

The rearrangement joins TRBV2 to TRBJ2-7, with 7 bases fitting TRBD1. This CDR3 has 12 residues. Trimming cost V 7 bases and J 3 bases; bases outside gene matches: 3. The germline V gene encodes CDR1 SNHLY and CDR2 FYNNEI. This chain's CDR3 is CASTAGGYEQYF. The CDR3 DNA sequence: TGTGCCAGCACAGCAGGGGGCTACGAGCAGTACTTC.

V and J are TRBV6-5 and TRBJ2-7; 7 bases align to TRBD1. This CDR3 is built from 14 residues. Per germline, CDR1 MNHEY and CDR2 SVGAGI. Trimming removed 2 bases from V and 9 bases from J; junction bases left unmatched: 10. This CDR3 reads CASSYPGQRYSQYF. In DNA, the CDR3 is TGTGCCAGCAGTTACCCGGGACAGCGCTACTCGCAGTACTTC.

This clone was seen more than once but under ten times. The V gene is TRBV4-1, the J gene TRBJ2-4, with unresolved D. The V gene's germline CDR1 is MGHRA and CDR2 YSYEKL. This CDR3 contains 16 residues. The ends were cut back, 0 bases at V and 3 bases at J, with 12 bases in the middle. CDR3: CASSQDLPRGKNIQYF. CDR3 sequence (DNA): TGCGCCAGCAGCCAAGATCTGCCCAGAGGCAAAAACATTCAGTACTTC.

The V and J genes are TRBV7-6 and TRBJ2-7; the D gene is possibly TRBD1 (6 bases). This CDR3 has 13 amino acids. With 3 bases removed from V and 4 bases from J, the gap between germline ends came to 10 bases. CDR1 is SGHVS and CDR2 is FNYEAQ in the germline V gene. The chain's CDR3 is CASSFQGPYEQYF. The CDR3 coding sequence is TGTGCCAGCAGCTTTCAGGGGCCTTACGAGCAGTACTTC.